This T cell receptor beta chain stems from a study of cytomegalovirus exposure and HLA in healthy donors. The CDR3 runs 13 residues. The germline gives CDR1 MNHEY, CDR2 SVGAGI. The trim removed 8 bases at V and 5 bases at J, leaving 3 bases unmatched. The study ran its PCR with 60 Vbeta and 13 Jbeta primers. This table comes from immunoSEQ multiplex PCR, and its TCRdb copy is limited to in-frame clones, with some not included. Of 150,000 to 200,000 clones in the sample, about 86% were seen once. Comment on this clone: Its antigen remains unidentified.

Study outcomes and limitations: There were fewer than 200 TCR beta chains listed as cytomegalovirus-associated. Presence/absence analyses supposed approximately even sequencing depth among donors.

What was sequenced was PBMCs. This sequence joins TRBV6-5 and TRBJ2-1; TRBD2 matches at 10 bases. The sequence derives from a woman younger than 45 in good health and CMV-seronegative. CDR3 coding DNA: TGTGCCAGCGGGACTAGCGTACACAATGAGCAGTTCTTC. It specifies CASGTSVHNEQFF.